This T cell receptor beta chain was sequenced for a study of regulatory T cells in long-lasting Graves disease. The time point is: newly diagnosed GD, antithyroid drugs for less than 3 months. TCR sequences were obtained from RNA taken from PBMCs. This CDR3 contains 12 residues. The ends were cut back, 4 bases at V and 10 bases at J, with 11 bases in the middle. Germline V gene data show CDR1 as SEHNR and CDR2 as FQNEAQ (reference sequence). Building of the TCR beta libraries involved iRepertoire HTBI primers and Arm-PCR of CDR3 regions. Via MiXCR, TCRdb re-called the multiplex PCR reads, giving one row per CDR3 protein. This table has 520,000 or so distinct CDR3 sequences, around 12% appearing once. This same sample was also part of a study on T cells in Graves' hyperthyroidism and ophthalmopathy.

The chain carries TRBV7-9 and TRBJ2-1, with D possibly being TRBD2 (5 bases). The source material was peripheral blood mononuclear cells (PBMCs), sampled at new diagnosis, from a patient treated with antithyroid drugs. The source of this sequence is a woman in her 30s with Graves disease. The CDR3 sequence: CASSSGWEEQFF. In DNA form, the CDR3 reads TGTGCCAGCAGCTCCGGCTGGGAGGAGCAGTTCTTC.